Listed below are T cell receptor beta chains from one sample, sequenced in a study of blood T cells in healthy people across ages. One entry per CDR3 protein results from TCRdb running MiXCR on the 5' RACE reads. The repertoire holds 600,000 to 1,000,000 distinct CDR3 sequences, with around a quarter as singletons. This sample was also put to use in a study of T cells of mothers and their children.

Sequenced: blood. The receptors stem from a boy aged 5-17 years in good health. Each CDR3 is given with its conserved first and last residue. The D gene is left open where the match is weak. A row's size may be missing; if present it is once, few, many or a size class.

d_call: .; v_call: TRBV24-1; clone_size: .; j_call: TRBJ2-3; cdr3_nt: TGTGCCACCAGTGATTTGGCCAGCTTCACAGATACGCAGTATTTT; cdr3_aa: CATSDLASFTDTQYF
d_call: .; v_call: TRBV30; clone_size: few; j_call: TRBJ1-1; cdr3_nt: TGTGCCTGGAGCGATGGGACTGAAGCTTTCTTT; cdr3_aa: CAWSDGTEAFF
d_call: .; v_call: TRBV4-3; clone_size: .; j_call: TRBJ2-1; cdr3_nt: TGCGCCAGCAGCCAAGATCGAGGAGGATATGAGCAGTTCTTC; cdr3_aa: CASSQDRGGYEQFF
d_call: .; v_call: TRBV10-3; clone_size: once; j_call: TRBJ2-5; cdr3_nt: TGTGCCATCAGTGAGAAGGGCCTCGGGTCAGAGACCCAGTACTTC; cdr3_aa: CAISEKGLGSETQYF
d_call: .; v_call: TRBV20-1; clone_size: .; j_call: TRBJ1-5; cdr3_nt: TGCAGTGCTAGTCCACAGGGCGGGTATAGCAATCAGCCCCAGCATTTT; cdr3_aa: CSASPQGGYSNQPQHF
d_call: TRBD1; v_call: TRBV7-3; clone_size: .; j_call: TRBJ2-5; cdr3_nt: TGTGCCGGCAGACAGGGGGCAGAGGAGACCCAGTACTTC; cdr3_aa: CAGRQGAEETQYF
d_call: .; v_call: TRBV27; clone_size: many; j_call: TRBJ1-3; cdr3_nt: TGTGCCAGCAGTCCCCGGCCCCCATACTCTGGAAACACCATATATTTT; cdr3_aa: CASSPRPPYSGNTIYF
d_call: .; v_call: TRBV3-1; clone_size: .; j_call: TRBJ2-7; cdr3_nt: TGTGCCAGCAGCCAATCTGCCGAGCAGTACTTC; cdr3_aa: CASSQSAEQYF
d_call: .; v_call: TRBV29-1; clone_size: .; j_call: TRBJ2-5; cdr3_nt: TGCAGCGTTGAAGCTCTGCGGGAAGAGACCCAGTACTTC; cdr3_aa: CSVEALREETQYF
d_call: TRBD1; v_call: TRBV29-1; clone_size: .; j_call: TRBJ2-1; cdr3_nt: TGCAGCGTTGCTTGGGACAGATACAATGAGCAGTTCTTC; cdr3_aa: CSVAWDRYNEQFF
d_call: .; v_call: TRBV28; clone_size: .; j_call: TRBJ2-1; cdr3_nt: TGTGCCAGCGGTTTGGGGACTGGGAGGAATGAGCAGTTCTTC; cdr3_aa: CASGLGTGRNEQFF
d_call: TRBD2; v_call: TRBV5-1; clone_size: .; j_call: TRBJ2-1; cdr3_nt: TGCGCCAGTAAGGGAGGTCTAGCGGGAGTCCAAGTGAGCTCCTACAATGAGCAGTTCTTC; cdr3_aa: CASKGGLAGVQVSSYNEQFF
d_call: .; v_call: TRBV29-1; clone_size: many; j_call: TRBJ1-2; cdr3_nt: TGCAGCGTTGGGGGGCGGGCAGGGGCGATCTATGGCTACACCTTC; cdr3_aa: CSVGGRAGAIYGYTF
d_call: TRBD2; v_call: TRBV4-2; clone_size: .; j_call: TRBJ2-1; cdr3_nt: TGTGCCTCCCGGACTAGCGGGATGGCTGAGCAGTTCTTC; cdr3_aa: CASRTSGMAEQFF
d_call: TRBD1; v_call: TRBV18; clone_size: few; j_call: TRBJ2-5; cdr3_nt: TGTGCCAGCTCACCTCCGGGGACAGGGGACGAGACCCAGTACTTC; cdr3_aa: CASSPPGTGDETQYF
d_call: .; v_call: TRBV7-3; clone_size: few; j_call: TRBJ2-3; cdr3_nt: TGTGCCAGCAGCTTAACGGGCCCCGGCAGGCCCAGCACAGATACGCAGTATTTT; cdr3_aa: CASSLTGPGRPSTDTQYF
d_call: TRBD2; v_call: TRBV7-3; clone_size: few; j_call: TRBJ2-1; cdr3_nt: TGTGCCAGCAGCTTGATAGCGGGGGAGTCCTACAATGAGCAGTTCTTC; cdr3_aa: CASSLIAGESYNEQFF
d_call: TRBD1; v_call: TRBV28; clone_size: few; j_call: TRBJ2-4; cdr3_nt: TGTGCCAGCAGGACAGGGGGCGTCATTCAGTACTTC; cdr3_aa: CASRTGGVIQYF
d_call: .; v_call: TRBV21-1; clone_size: few; j_call: TRBJ2-7; cdr3_nt: TGTGCCAGCAGCAAAGGAGCAAAGGGCGGCTACGAGCAGTACTTC; cdr3_aa: CASSKGAKGGYEQYF
d_call: .; v_call: TRBV7-9; clone_size: many; j_call: TRBJ1-4; cdr3_nt: TGTGCCAGCAGCTTAGAGGGCGGTATTAATGAAAAACTGTTTTTT; cdr3_aa: CASSLEGGINEKLFF
d_call: .; v_call: TRBV11-2; clone_size: few; j_call: TRBJ2-3; cdr3_nt: TGTGCCAGCAGCTACGCCGCGGGGGATACGCAGTATTTT; cdr3_aa: CASSYAAGDTQYF
d_call: .; v_call: TRBV28; clone_size: .; j_call: TRBJ2-5; cdr3_nt: TGTGCCAGCAGTTTCTATGGCGGAGGAGGAGAGACCCAGTACTTC; cdr3_aa: CASSFYGGGGETQYF
d_call: .; v_call: TRBV28; clone_size: .; j_call: TRBJ2-7; cdr3_nt: TGTGCCAGCAGTTTAGGAGGCAGACCCTACGAGCAGTACTTC; cdr3_aa: CASSLGGRPYEQYF
d_call: .; v_call: TRBV7-9; clone_size: many; j_call: TRBJ2-7; cdr3_nt: TGTGCCAGCAGCTTACTTCCGTACGAGCAGTACTTC; cdr3_aa: CASSLLPYEQYF
d_call: TRBD1; v_call: TRBV6-5; clone_size: few; j_call: TRBJ2-7; cdr3_nt: TGTGCCAGCAGTTACGGGGGACAGGAGTTTGTAAGGCAGTACTTC; cdr3_aa: CASSYGGQEFVRQYF
d_call: .; v_call: TRBV15; clone_size: .; j_call: TRBJ2-5; cdr3_nt: TGTGCCACCAGCAGAGGCGGGGCAGGGGAGACCCAGTACTTC; cdr3_aa: CATSRGGAGETQYF
d_call: TRBD2; v_call: TRBV7-9; clone_size: .; j_call: TRBJ2-1; cdr3_nt: TGTGCCAGCAGCCGTCTAGCGGGGGCGTCCTACAATGAGCAGTTCTTC; cdr3_aa: CASSRLAGASYNEQFF
d_call: .; v_call: TRBV7-9; clone_size: .; j_call: TRBJ1-5; cdr3_nt: TGTGCCAGCAGCTCGGGAGACAGCGGGCCCCAGCATTTT; cdr3_aa: CASSSGDSGPQHF
d_call: .; v_call: TRBV6-2/TRBV6-3; clone_size: .; j_call: TRBJ2-2; cdr3_nt: TGTGCCAGCAGTTACGGGCCGCGGGTTCGGGACACCGGGGAGCTGTTTTTT; cdr3_aa: CASSYGPRVRDTGELFF
d_call: .; v_call: TRBV20-1; clone_size: few; j_call: TRBJ2-7; cdr3_nt: TGCAGTGCTAGTACAGGGTCCGCCGAGCAGTACTTC; cdr3_aa: CSASTGSAEQYF
d_call: TRBD2; v_call: TRBV29-1; clone_size: .; j_call: TRBJ2-1; cdr3_nt: TGCAGCGTTGAAACCGGGACTATGGGCAATGAGCAGTTCTTC; cdr3_aa: CSVETGTMGNEQFF
d_call: TRBD2; v_call: TRBV4-1; clone_size: .; j_call: TRBJ2-5; cdr3_nt: TGCGCCAGCAGCCAAGATCATCGGGGGGGCCAAGAGACCCAGTACTTC; cdr3_aa: CASSQDHRGGQETQYF
d_call: .; v_call: TRBV6-2/TRBV6-3; clone_size: .; j_call: TRBJ2-3; cdr3_nt: TGTGCCAGTCTACCGCGGGGCAGCACAGATACGCAGTATTTT; cdr3_aa: CASLPRGSTDTQYF
d_call: .; v_call: TRBV5-1; clone_size: many; j_call: TRBJ2-5; cdr3_nt: TGCGCCAGCAGCTTGGAGGGCAGGGGAAGAGAGACCCAGTACTTC; cdr3_aa: CASSLEGRGRETQYF
d_call: .; v_call: TRBV11-2; clone_size: .; j_call: TRBJ2-2; cdr3_nt: TGTGCCAGCAGCTTAGTTGCAGGCCTATACACCGGGGAGCTGTTTTTT; cdr3_aa: CASSLVAGLYTGELFF
d_call: .; v_call: TRBV29-1; clone_size: .; j_call: TRBJ2-5; cdr3_nt: TGCAGCGTTAAATCGAGGTCTCGAGAGACCCAGTACTTC; cdr3_aa: CSVKSRSRETQYF
d_call: TRBD1; v_call: TRBV5-6; clone_size: .; j_call: TRBJ2-1; cdr3_nt: TGTGCCAGCAGCTTCCAGGGGGTTTTGAGCTCCTACAATGAGCAGTTCTTC; cdr3_aa: CASSFQGVLSSYNEQFF
d_call: .; v_call: TRBV28; clone_size: .; j_call: TRBJ1-5; cdr3_nt: TGTGCCAGCAGTTTTAATAGTAGGGTTCCCCACCTAAATCAGCCCCAGCATTTT; cdr3_aa: CASSFNSRVPHLNQPQHF
d_call: TRBD1; v_call: TRBV4-3; clone_size: few; j_call: TRBJ1-2; cdr3_nt: TGCGCCAGCAGCCAAGATAAGGGACAGGGAGGAAATGGCTACACCTTC; cdr3_aa: CASSQDKGQGGNGYTF
d_call: TRBD1; v_call: TRBV2; clone_size: .; j_call: TRBJ2-7; cdr3_nt: TGTGCCAGCAGAAAGGGACAGGGGAGGTTTGGAGAAGAGCAGTACTTC; cdr3_aa: CASRKGQGRFGEEQYF
d_call: .; v_call: TRBV4-1; clone_size: .; j_call: TRBJ2-7; cdr3_nt: TGCGCCAGCAGCCAAGGTACAACGGGCCCCTACGAGCAGTACTTC; cdr3_aa: CASSQGTTGPYEQYF
d_call: .; v_call: TRBV2; clone_size: .; j_call: TRBJ1-1; cdr3_nt: TGTGCCAGCAGTGGTTTAGGGGCTGCGAACACTGAAGCTTTCTTT; cdr3_aa: CASSGLGAANTEAFF
d_call: TRBD1; v_call: TRBV7-9; clone_size: few; j_call: TRBJ2-7; cdr3_nt: TGTGCCAGCAGCTTATCCGCCGGGGACAGGGGCTCCTACGAGCAGTACTTC; cdr3_aa: CASSLSAGDRGSYEQYF
d_call: .; v_call: TRBV12-3/TRBV12-4; clone_size: few; j_call: TRBJ1-2; cdr3_nt: TGTGCCAGCAGCCTCGGGGTTAAGGGGTACTCCTATGGCTACACCTTC; cdr3_aa: CASSLGVKGYSYGYTF
d_call: TRBD2; v_call: TRBV7-3; clone_size: many; j_call: TRBJ2-1; cdr3_nt: TGTGCCAGCAGCTCGGCCGGGACTAGCGGGATTGGACACCAGTTCTTC; cdr3_aa: CASSSAGTSGIGHQFF
d_call: .; v_call: TRBV28; clone_size: .; j_call: TRBJ2-5; cdr3_nt: TGTGCCAGCAGTTTTTTGGAGGGAGTGGGGACCCAGTACTTC; cdr3_aa: CASSFLEGVGTQYF
d_call: .; v_call: TRBV9; clone_size: .; j_call: TRBJ1-2; cdr3_nt: TGTGCCAGCGGCGGGATTGGATTGTATGGCTACACCTTC; cdr3_aa: CASGGIGLYGYTF
d_call: .; v_call: TRBV11-2; clone_size: .; j_call: TRBJ1-2; cdr3_nt: TGTGCCAGCAGCTCGACGGGCTGGGGCCTAAACTATGGCTACACCTTC; cdr3_aa: CASSSTGWGLNYGYTF
d_call: TRBD1; v_call: TRBV15; clone_size: .; j_call: TRBJ2-1; cdr3_nt: TGTGCCACCAGCAGCGGGACAGGGAGCGGTGAGCAGTTCTTC; cdr3_aa: CATSSGTGSGEQFF
d_call: TRBD2; v_call: TRBV6-1; clone_size: once; j_call: TRBJ2-1; cdr3_nt: TGTGCCAGTCGGGATACCGGGTTGACTAGCGGGAGACATGAGCAGTTCTTC; cdr3_aa: CASRDTGLTSGRHEQFF
d_call: .; v_call: TRBV20-1; clone_size: .; j_call: TRBJ2-6; cdr3_nt: TGCAGTGCTAGAGATGAAGGAAAGTCTGGGGCCAACGTCCTGACTTTC; cdr3_aa: CSARDEGKSGANVLTF
d_call: .; v_call: TRBV12-3/TRBV12-4; clone_size: .; j_call: TRBJ2-5; cdr3_nt: TGTGCCAGCAGTTTTTTCGTCCGGGCCCCTTACTTC; cdr3_aa: CASSFFVRAPYF
d_call: TRBD2; v_call: TRBV7-9; clone_size: few; j_call: TRBJ2-1; cdr3_nt: TGTGCCAGCAGCCCGGGGACTAGTCGTGAGCAGTTCTTC; cdr3_aa: CASSPGTSREQFF
d_call: .; v_call: TRBV3-1; clone_size: few; j_call: TRBJ2-1; cdr3_nt: TGTGCCAGCACCTCCTTAGTACAGAGCTCCTACAATGAGCAGTTCTTC; cdr3_aa: CASTSLVQSSYNEQFF
d_call: .; v_call: TRBV28; clone_size: few; j_call: TRBJ1-3; cdr3_nt: TGTGCCTGCACAGACGGAAACACCATATATTTT; cdr3_aa: CACTDGNTIYF
d_call: TRBD2; v_call: TRBV6-1; clone_size: few; j_call: TRBJ2-3; cdr3_nt: TGTGCCAGCAATGGGCCGGCTAGCGGGGGGGACAGCACAGATACGCAGTATTTT; cdr3_aa: CASNGPASGGDSTDTQYF
d_call: TRBD1; v_call: TRBV7-3; clone_size: few; j_call: TRBJ2-7; cdr3_nt: TGTGCCAGCAGCATCGGACAGGGGGCGTTCGACGAGCAGTACTTC; cdr3_aa: CASSIGQGAFDEQYF
d_call: .; v_call: TRBV6-2/TRBV6-3; clone_size: few; j_call: TRBJ2-1; cdr3_nt: TGTGCCAGCAGTTACTCGACAGCCCCTTACAATGAGCAGTTCTTC; cdr3_aa: CASSYSTAPYNEQFF
d_call: TRBD1; v_call: TRBV6-5; clone_size: few; j_call: TRBJ2-7; cdr3_nt: TGTGCCAGCAGACCGGGACAGCTATACGAGCAGTACTTC; cdr3_aa: CASRPGQLYEQYF